These 5 T cell receptor beta chains were sequenced from one sample in a study of lymphopenia after photon versus proton radiotherapy. TCRdb's copy holds only in-frame clones and misses some; the assay was immunoSEQ multiplex PCR. This sample carries under 35,000 clones, approximately 84% of them seen once, and the ten largest clones take 13% to 15%. The material was peripheral blood, obtained from a patient treated with proton-based radiotherapy. These receptors were obtained from a woman between 65 and 79 years old with pancreatic cancer.

V is TRBV6-1 and J is TRBJ1-3; D remains unclear. The V end lost 2 bases, the J end lost 0 bases, and 8 bases lay between the germline ends. The germline V gene has CDR1 MNHNS and CDR2 SASEGT. This CDR3 is built from 15 residues. In DNA form, the CDR3 reads TGTGCCAGCAGTGAATCAACCCGCTCTGGAAACACCATATATTTT. It specifies CASSESTRSGNTIYF.

The chain employs TRBV2 and TRBJ2-3; 13 positions match TRBD2. The V gene's germline CDR1 is SNHLY and CDR2 FYNNEI. Trimming took 7 bases from V and 1 from J; bases not matched to a gene: 11. CDR3 size: 18 residues. CDR3 protein: CASNYGLAGEGGTDTQYF. The CDR3 DNA sequence: TGTGCCAGCAACTACGGACTAGCGGGAGAGGGGGGCACAGATACGCAGTATTTT.

This chain links TRBV5-1 with TRBJ2-1; no definite D call. The V end was cut by 3 bases, the J end by 0 bases, with 4 bases between. CDR1 and CDR2 (germline): SGHRS, YFSETQ. There are 13 residues in the CDR3. In DNA form, the CDR3 reads TGCGCCAGCAGCTCTAGCTCCTACAATGAGCAGTTCTTC. Amino acids: CASSSSSYNEQFF.

The V and J genes are TRBV2 and TRBJ2-5; the D gene is possibly TRBD2 (6 bases). Germline CDR1 SNHLY, CDR2 FYNNEI. The germline V and J ends were trimmed by 7 bases and 1 base, with 10 bases remaining between them. The CDR3 sequence is 13 residues long. CDR3 in amino acids: CASIRETQETQYF. The CDR3 DNA follows: TGTGCCAGCATCCGGGAGACCCAAGAGACCCAGTACTTC.

This chain links TRBV7-9 with TRBJ2-1, with 7 nucleotides matching TRBD1. With 5 bases clipped from V and 5 bases from J, the junction kept 6 bases outside the gene matches. Germline CDR1 is SEHNR and CDR2 is FQNEAQ (reference sequence). This CDR3 comprises 14 residues. CDR3 nucleotide sequence: TGTGCCAGCAGCCTAACGACAGGGCACAATGAGCAGTTCTTC. Amino acids: CASSLTTGHNEQFF.